This is a list of T cell receptor beta chains from one sample in a study of blood T cells in healthy people across ages. TCRdb passed the 5' RACE reads through MiXCR, listing each CDR3 protein once. The profile covers roughly 730,000 distinct CDR3 sequences, with around three fifths appearing a single time and roughly 26% taken by the ten largest. Material for sequencing was blood. The receptors were gathered from a man aged 35 to 55 in good health. Both conserved end residues are part of each CDR3. A D gene is named only where the DNA matches it firmly. The size of a clone is reported for some rows only, either as once, few or many, or as a class for expanded clones.

CDR3nt | CDR3aa | d_gene | v_gene | abundance | len | j_gene
TGTGCCAGCAGTCGCGACGAGGGGAGCTCCTACAATGAGCAGTTCTTC | CASSRDEGSSYNEQFF | . | TRBV28 | . | 16 | TRBJ2-1
TGTGCCAGCAGCTTGCACGGGGACAATCAGCCCCAGCATTTT | CASSLHGDNQPQHF | . | TRBV5-6 | . | 14 | TRBJ1-5
TGTGCCAGCAGTGCCCTAGGGACAGGGGGTTTGGATACGCAGTATTTT | CASSALGTGGLDTQYF | TRBD1 | TRBV25-1 | . | 16 | TRBJ2-3
TGCAGCGTTGAAGTCCCCGGCGGAAAGGTACCGTACTACAATGAGCAGTTCTTC | CSVEVPGGKVPYYNEQFF | . | TRBV29-1 | . | 18 | TRBJ2-1
TGTGCCAGCAGCGTTGGAGACAGATCGAACACCGGGGAGCTGTTTTTT | CASSVGDRSNTGELFF | . | TRBV9 | . | 16 | TRBJ2-2
TGTGCCAGCAGACTTCCGCCCGGGCCCGAGGGCTACACCTTC | CASRLPPGPEGYTF | . | TRBV12-3/TRBV12-4 | few | 14 | TRBJ1-2
TGTGCCAGCAGTCCCGGTGGGGTAAAGACTAGCACAGATACGCAGTATTTT | CASSPGGVKTSTDTQYF | . | TRBV28 | . | 17 | TRBJ2-3
TGTGCCATCAGTGACCCGGGACTAGTGGTTACGCAGTATTTT | CAISDPGLVVTQYF | TRBD2 | TRBV10-3 | few | 14 | TRBJ2-3
TGTGCCAGCAGCCAGACAGCGGGAGGGCCCCACGAGCAGTACTTC | CASSQTAGGPHEQYF | TRBD2 | TRBV7-2 | . | 15 | TRBJ2-7
TGTGCCAGCAGGATGGGGACAGGGGGATACGAGCAGTACTTC | CASRMGTGGYEQYF | TRBD1 | TRBV3-1 | . | 14 | TRBJ2-7
TGTGCCAGCAGCTTGATGACTAGCTCGGAGACCCAGTACTTC | CASSLMTSSETQYF | TRBD2 | TRBV5-4 | . | 14 | TRBJ2-5